This is a list of T cell receptor beta chains from one sample in a study of shared clonotypes between healthy human individuals. Produced via immunoSEQ multiplex PCR; TCRdb's table is partial and in-frame only. The sample yields some 2,500,000 clones, around 93% seen once. The source material was naive CD4+ T cells from PBMCs. The receptors derive from a man younger than 35 in good health. Some clones in this sample may be carry-over from other donors' samples. Both conserved end residues are part of each CDR3. A D gene is named only where the DNA matches it firmly. Size tells how often a clone was seen (once, few, many) or the class of an expanded clone, and some rows leave it out.

clone size: few; J gene: TRBJ1-2; D gene: -; V gene: TRBV28; CDR3 DNA: TGTGCCAGCAGTTTAAGGGAACTCTATGGCTACACCTTC; CDR3 protein: CASSLRELYGYTF
clone size: once; J gene: TRBJ2-4; D gene: -; V gene: TRBV28; CDR3 DNA: TGTGCCAGCGAGGACAGCTTGGCCAAAAACATTCAGTACTTC; CDR3 protein: CASEDSLAKNIQYF
clone size: -; J gene: TRBJ1-5; D gene: -; V gene: TRBV5-6; CDR3 DNA: TGTGCCAGCAGCGATAGCAAAAGTCCCTATCAGCCCCAGCATTTT; CDR3 protein: CASSDSKSPYQPQHF
clone size: -; J gene: TRBJ2-7; D gene: TRBD1; V gene: TRBV7-2; CDR3 DNA: TGTGCCAGCAGCCCTCGACAGGGGGCGCGGCAGTACTTC; CDR3 protein: CASSPRQGARQYF
clone size: -; J gene: TRBJ2-1; D gene: -; V gene: TRBV7-8; CDR3 DNA: TGTGCCAGCAGCTCTAGGCGATCTCGCTCCTACAATGAGCAGTTCTTC; CDR3 protein: CASSSRRSRSYNEQFF
clone size: -; J gene: TRBJ2-1; D gene: TRBD2; V gene: TRBV7-7; CDR3 DNA: TGTGCCAGCAGCTTAACCCTACTAGCGGGAGGTAACAATGAGCAGTTCTTC; CDR3 protein: CASSLTLLAGGNNEQFF
clone size: once; J gene: TRBJ2-7; D gene: TRBD1; V gene: TRBV5-8; CDR3 DNA: TGTGCCACCATATCCGGGACAGGGATCTACGAGCAGTACTTC; CDR3 protein: CATISGTGIYEQYF
clone size: -; J gene: TRBJ2-2; D gene: -; V gene: TRBV5-4; CDR3 DNA: TGTGCCAGCACCTCCGGGACCCCCACCGGGGAGCTGTTTTTT; CDR3 protein: CASTSGTPTGELFF
clone size: once; J gene: TRBJ1-1; D gene: -; V gene: TRBV7-3; CDR3 DNA: TGTGCCAGCAGCTTAATGGGGCACACTGAAGCTTTCTTT; CDR3 protein: CASSLMGHTEAFF
clone size: few; J gene: TRBJ1-2; D gene: -; V gene: TRBV14; CDR3 DNA: TGTGCCAGCAGCCCTGAGGCGAAGGGAAACTATGGCTACACCTTC; CDR3 protein: CASSPEAKGNYGYTF
clone size: -; J gene: TRBJ1-2; D gene: TRBD1; V gene: TRBV15; CDR3 DNA: TGTGCCACCAGCGAGACAGGGTTCGGCTACACCTTC; CDR3 protein: CATSETGFGYTF
clone size: -; J gene: TRBJ1-2; D gene: TRBD1; V gene: TRBV4-3; CDR3 DNA: TGCGCCAGCAGCCAAGGGACAGGGGGCTATGGCTACACCTTC; CDR3 protein: CASSQGTGGYGYTF
clone size: -; J gene: TRBJ1-5; D gene: -; V gene: TRBV6-6; CDR3 DNA: TGTGCCAGCAGTTACACAGGCAACAATCAGCCCCAGCATTTT; CDR3 protein: CASSYTGNNQPQHF
clone size: -; J gene: TRBJ1-4; D gene: -; V gene: TRBV6-6; CDR3 DNA: TGTGCCAGCAGGTCGTCAGAAAAACTGTTTTTT; CDR3 protein: CASRSSEKLFF
clone size: -; J gene: TRBJ2-4; D gene: TRBD2; V gene: TRBV4-3; CDR3 DNA: TGCGCCAGCAGCCAAGATCTAGCGGGAGGGTCCGATCTAGCCAAAAACATTCAGTACTTC; CDR3 protein: CASSQDLAGGSDLAKNIQYF
clone size: once; J gene: TRBJ2-5; D gene: -; V gene: TRBV7-2; CDR3 DNA: TGTGCCAGCAGCTTAAATGGGCCTGGGATCCAAGAGACCCAGTACTTC; CDR3 protein: CASSLNGPGIQETQYF
clone size: -; J gene: TRBJ1-5; D gene: -; V gene: TRBV19; CDR3 DNA: TGTGCCAGTAGTCCCGGGTCCAAACAGCCCCAGCATTTT; CDR3 protein: CASSPGSKQPQHF
clone size: once; J gene: TRBJ2-1; D gene: -; V gene: TRBV30; CDR3 DNA: TGTGCCTGGAGTGCGGGTTACAATGAGCAGTTCTTC; CDR3 protein: CAWSAGYNEQFF
clone size: -; J gene: TRBJ2-7; D gene: TRBD2; V gene: TRBV28; CDR3 DNA: TGTGCCAGCAGCTACCTCTTTTTGACCCCGGGGGGGGAGCAGTACTTC; CDR3 protein: CASSYLFLTPGGEQYF
clone size: once; J gene: TRBJ2-5; D gene: -; V gene: TRBV5-1; CDR3 DNA: TGCGCCAGCAGCTTGGAGCCTAGCGAGTACCAAGAGACCCAGTACTTC; CDR3 protein: CASSLEPSEYQETQYF
clone size: -; J gene: TRBJ2-3; D gene: -; V gene: TRBV7-9; CDR3 DNA: TGTGCCAGCATGTCAGGTTTGGAGACAGATACGCAGTATTTT; CDR3 protein: CASMSGLETDTQYF
clone size: few; J gene: TRBJ2-2; D gene: -; V gene: TRBV11-3; CDR3 DNA: TGTGCCAGCAGCCGGACTCGATTCACCGGGGAGCTGTTTTTT; CDR3 protein: CASSRTRFTGELFF
clone size: once; J gene: TRBJ2-7; D gene: TRBD1; V gene: TRBV2; CDR3 DNA: TGTGCCAGCATACGGGACAGGGGAACCCACGAGCAGTACTTC; CDR3 protein: CASIRDRGTHEQYF
clone size: -; J gene: TRBJ2-7; D gene: -; V gene: TRBV18; CDR3 DNA: TGTGCCAGCTCCTCCGCGAGACAGAGAAAAAACGAGCAGTACTTC; CDR3 protein: CASSSARQRKNEQYF
clone size: -; J gene: TRBJ2-3; D gene: -; V gene: TRBV27; CDR3 DNA: TGTGCCACCACCAGGAGCGATACGCAGTATTTT; CDR3 protein: CATTRSDTQYF
clone size: -; J gene: TRBJ2-5; D gene: -; V gene: TRBV6-1; CDR3 DNA: TGTGCCAGCCAGGGCTGGCGGGGAGAGACCCAGTACTTC; CDR3 protein: CASQGWRGETQYF
clone size: -; J gene: TRBJ2-3; D gene: TRBD1; V gene: TRBV2; CDR3 DNA: TGTGCCAGCAGTGAGCCGGACAGGGATCTCACAGATACGCAGTATTTT; CDR3 protein: CASSEPDRDLTDTQYF
clone size: -; J gene: TRBJ2-7; D gene: -; V gene: TRBV7-6; CDR3 DNA: TGTGCCAGCAGTTTACCGAATTCCTACGAGCAGTACTTC; CDR3 protein: CASSLPNSYEQYF
clone size: -; J gene: TRBJ2-2; D gene: TRBD2; V gene: TRBV4-3; CDR3 DNA: TGCGCCAGCAGCCAGCTTCCGGGACTAGCGGGAGCCGGCACCGGGGAGCTGTTTTTT; CDR3 protein: CASSQLPGLAGAGTGELFF
clone size: -; J gene: TRBJ2-2; D gene: -; V gene: TRBV7-3; CDR3 DNA: TGTGCCAGCAGCCTCGGACACGCGGGGTCCGGGGAGCTGTTTTTT; CDR3 protein: CASSLGHAGSGELFF
clone size: once; J gene: TRBJ2-7; D gene: -; V gene: TRBV28; CDR3 DNA: TGTGCCAGCAGTTTAAGGTCAGGGATCTACTACGAGCAGTACTTC; CDR3 protein: CASSLRSGIYYEQYF
clone size: -; J gene: TRBJ2-5; D gene: -; V gene: TRBV18; CDR3 DNA: TGTGCCAGCTCACCGGGGGGAAGGTCGTACCAAGAGACCCAGTACTTC; CDR3 protein: CASSPGGRSYQETQYF
clone size: -; J gene: TRBJ2-7; D gene: -; V gene: TRBV4-1; CDR3 DNA: TGCGCCAGCAGCCTTGAGGGGAGATCGACGGATCGTTCCGAGCAGTACTTC; CDR3 protein: CASSLEGRSTDRSEQYF
clone size: -; J gene: TRBJ2-7; D gene: -; V gene: TRBV30; CDR3 DNA: TGTGCCTGGAGGCGGGATTCCTACGAGCAGTACTTC; CDR3 protein: CAWRRDSYEQYF
clone size: -; J gene: TRBJ2-7; D gene: -; V gene: TRBV18; CDR3 DNA: TGTGCCAGCTCACCCGCCAACTACGAGCAGTACTTC; CDR3 protein: CASSPANYEQYF
clone size: -; J gene: TRBJ2-3; D gene: -; V gene: TRBV15; CDR3 DNA: TGTGCCACCAGCAGAGAGCCTGTGCGCGCAGATACGCAGTATTTT; CDR3 protein: CATSREPVRADTQYF
clone size: -; J gene: TRBJ2-7; D gene: TRBD2; V gene: TRBV7-3; CDR3 DNA: TGTGCCAGCAGCCCCGGCGGGGGGGCCGACGAGCAGTACTTC; CDR3 protein: CASSPGGGADEQYF